The sequence of this T cell receptor (beta chain) was determined in a study of human T cells and chemical hapten exposure. Findings of the study overall: The study found expanded TCRs formed significantly more large CDR3 similarity clusters than controls.

The sample's time point: patch test 1, 2 weeks after DPC sensitization. Treatment described: therapeutic diphenylcyclopropenone sensitization with weekly scalp DPC. In TCRdb, the RACE reads were re-called with MiXCR into one record per CDR3 protein. The sample comprises over 45,000 distinct CDR3 sequences, about 9% of which are singletons, and 10% to 15% rests with the top ten. Details on this clonotype: Its antigen is still unknown.

Trimming removed 3 bases at V and 4 bases at J, with 10 bases between. Germline V gene sequence: CDR1 SGHRS, CDR2 YFSETQ. The CDR3 sequence is 13 residues long. The V and J genes are TRBV5-1 and TRBJ1-1, with D unclear. The sequence derives from a woman aged 40 to 55 with alopecia areata. Some clones in this sample may be carry-over from other donors' samples. The specimen was whole blood, collected in connection with sensitization to the hapten diphenylcyclopropenone (DPC). The CDR3 protein is CASSSALGTEAFF. Written as DNA, the CDR3 is TGCGCCAGCAGCTCGGCCCTGGGCACTGAAGCTTTCTTT. The full variable domain, in which reference TRBV5-1 and TRBJ1-1 provide the parts outside the CDR3, is KAGVTQTPRYLIKTRGQQVTLSCSPISGHRSVSWYQQTPGQGLQFLFEYFSETQRNKGNFPGRFSGRQFSNSRSEMNVSTLELGDSALYLCASSSALGTEAFFGQGTRLTVV.